This entry lists 28 T cell receptor beta chains sequenced from one sample in a study of blood T cell repertoires in COVID-19. Only in-frame clones appear in the TCRdb table, and some are missing; sequencing was by immunoSEQ multiplex PCR. The sample includes roughly 100,000 clones, 85% to 90% of them seen just once. Sample: peripheral blood. The receptors stem from a human donor in a cohort sampled during active COVID-19.

The V call is TRBV4-1, the J call TRBJ1-2; the match to TRBD1 covers 7 bases. Germline V lookup: CDR1 MGHRA, CDR2 YSYEKL. The CDR3 has 17 amino acids. J was trimmed by 7 bases and V by 1 base; bases with no gene match: 15. The CDR3 loop is CASSQGVYRDRSFGYTF. The CDR3 nucleotides are TGCGCCAGCAGCCAAGGGGTTTACCGGGACAGAAGTTTTGGCTACACCTTC.

This chain uses TRBV7-9 with TRBJ1-4; TRBD1 might be the D (5 bases). Trimming removed 6 bases at V and 2 bases at J, with 10 bases between. Germline V gene sequence: CDR1 SEHNR, CDR2 FQNEAQ (reference sequence). The CDR3 contains 14 residues. The CDR3 is CASSSGGTNEKLFF. CDR3 nucleotide sequence: TGTGCCAGCAGTTCGGGGGGGACTAATGAAAAACTGTTTTTT.

J is TRBJ1-4 and V is TRBV10-3, with 7 bases identical to TRBD1. Unmatched junction bases numbered 2, after V lost 3 bases and J lost 7 bases. This CDR3 has 13 amino acids. Per the germline V gene, CDR1 is ENHRY and CDR2 is SYGVKD. CDR3 residues: CAISEDRAEKLFF. The CDR3 nucleotides read TGTGCCATCAGTGAAGACAGGGCTGAAAAACTGTTTTTT.

The V gene is TRBV19, the J gene TRBJ2-1, with TRBD2 as a possible D gene (6 bases). CDR1 LNHDA and CDR2 SQIVND come from the germline V gene (reference sequence). The CDR3 is 14 residues long. With 4 bases removed from V and 10 bases from J, the gap between germline ends came to 17 bases. The CDR3 loop reads CASSTPSDHREQFF. The CDR3 nucleotides read TGTGCCAGTAGTACCCCTAGCGACCACAGGGAGCAGTTCTTC. The complete variable domain, with remaining parts taken from reference TRBV19 and TRBJ2-1, reads DGGITQSPKYLFRKEGQNVTLSCEQNLNHDAMYWYRQDPGQGLRLIYYSQIVNDFQKGDIAEGYSVSREKKESFPLTVTSAQKNPTAFYLCASSTPSDHREQFFGPGTRLTVL.

This chain connects TRBV5-6 to TRBJ2-5; maybe TRBD1 (5 bases). V was pared by 4 bases and J by 0 bases, with 10 bases between. This CDR3 region has 14 residues. CDR1 and CDR2 (germline): SGHDT, YYEEEE. CDR3 nucleotides: TGTGCCAGCAGCCGTTCAGGGTACCAAGAGACCCAGTACTTC. Its protein is CASSRSGYQETQYF.

The rearrangement uses TRBV7-9 and TRBJ1-3; 8 bases agree with TRBD1. This CDR3 is built from 16 residues. The V segment lost 1 base and the J segment 3 bases; nucleotides outside the gene matches: 5. CDR1 and CDR2 (germline): SEHNR, FQNEAQ (reference sequence). The CDR3 coding sequence is TGTGCCAGCAGCTTAGGAGGACAGGGCCTTGGAAACACCATATATTTT. Translation gives CASSLGGQGLGNTIYF. Full variable domain (rest looked up from reference TRBV7-9 and TRBJ1-3): DTGVSQNPRHKITKRGQNVTFRCDPISEHNRLYWYRQTLGQGPEFLTYFQNEAQLEKSRLLSDRFSAERPKGSFSTLEIQRTEQGDSAMYLCASSLGGQGLGNTIYFGEGSWLTVV.

In this sample, this clone turned up a few times. This sequence joins TRBV11-3 and TRBJ2-3, with D unclear. CDR3 length equals 16 residues. Germline assignment: CDR1 SGHNT and CDR2 YENEEA. The V end lost 5 bases, the J end lost 7 bases, and 22 bases lay between the germline ends. The CDR3 reads CASSPPGRSSSHTQYF. Written as DNA, the CDR3 is TGTGCCAGCAGCCCCCCCGGCAGGTCGTCGTCGCATACGCAGTATTTT.

The chain recombines TRBV27 with TRBJ2-2; weak D call: TRBD1 (5 bases). Germline V lookup: CDR1 MNHEY, CDR2 SMNVEV (reference sequence). The CDR3 has 14 amino acids. Trimming pared 2 bases from V and 6 bases from J, leaving 10 bases between. CDR3 nucleotides: TGTGCCAGCAGTTTAACCCCAGGGTCCGGGGAGCTGTTTTTT. It specifies CASSLTPGSGELFF.

This clone was detected once. The identical CDR3 is also encoded by other nucleotide sequences in the sample. V usage is TRBV30 and J usage is TRBJ2-7; 9 bases are shared with TRBD1. Germline trimming cut 0 bases from V and 1 base from J; bases unmatched to any gene: 1. CDR1 and CDR2 (germline): GTSNPN, SVGIG (reference sequence). This CDR3 has 14 residues. For the CDR3, the DNA is TGTGCCTGGAGTGTGGGGACAGGGTCCTACGAGCAGTACTTC. This codes for CAWSVGTGSYEQYF. Variable domain in full (rest from reference TRBV30 and TRBJ2-7): SQTIHQWPATLVQPVGSPLSLECTVEGTSNPNLYWYRQAAGRGLQLLFYSVGIGQISSEVPQNLSASRPQDRQFILSSKKLLLSDSGFYLCAWSVGTGSYEQYFGPGTRLTVT.

The CDR3 DNA reads as TGTGCCAGCAGCTTCGCACCGGGGGAGCAGTACTTC. Residues: CASSFAPGEQYF. The rearrangement joins TRBV2 to TRBJ2-7; D possibly corresponds to TRBD2 (5 bases). The length of the CDR3 is 12 residues. Germline V CDR1 and CDR2: SNHLY, FYNNEI. V lost 6 bases and J lost 7, with 13 bases in between.

This clone was detected only once. The chain employs TRBV9 and TRBJ2-7; 8 bases are shared with TRBD1. The trim removed 5 bases at V and 5 bases at J, leaving 3 bases unmatched. The CDR3 has 12 amino acids. Germline V gene sequence: CDR1 SGDLS, CDR2 YYNGEE. This CDR3 is CASRGRGHEQYF. As DNA, the CDR3 is TGTGCCAGCAGGGGCAGGGGGCACGAGCAGTACTTC.

This clone was found a few times. The chain carries TRBV6-5 and TRBJ2-7, with a possible D match to TRBD1 (6 bases). Trimming left V 10 bases short and J 3 bases short, with 16 bases between. Looked up from germline, CDR1 is MNHEY and CDR2 is SVGAGI. This CDR3 contains 13 residues. CDR3 amino acids: CATVGDNVYEQYF. In DNA, the CDR3 is TGTGCCACCGTCGGGGACAATGTCTACGAGCAGTACTTC.

CDR3 nucleotides: TGTGCCAGCAGCCAATCGACACTAGCGGGAGGCCACAATGAGCAGTTCTTC. Amino acids: CASSQSTLAGGHNEQFF. The gene calls are TRBV4-2 and TRBJ2-1; the match to TRBD2 covers 12 bases. The CDR3 runs 17 residues. The V gene's germline CDR1 is LGHNA and CDR2 YNFKEQ. The J segment lost 5 bases and the V segment lost 2 bases, leaving 7 bases of the junction unmatched.

The genes are TRBV11-2 and TRBJ1-1, with TRBD1 identical over 7 bases. The CDR3 loop spans 10 amino acids. V lost 6 bases, J lost 8 bases, and 0 bases stayed unmatched. The germline CDR1 and CDR2 sequences are SGHAT and FQNNGV. CDR3 sequence reads: CASRGQEAFF. The DNA of the CDR3 is TGTGCCAGCAGGGGACAGGAAGCTTTCTTT.

The chain couples TRBV7-9 to TRBJ1-2; D perhaps matches TRBD1 (6 bases). Germline CDR1 SEHNR, CDR2 FQNEAQ (reference sequence). Deletions cut 4 bases from V and 2 bases from J, with 11 bases between. The CDR3 sequence is 14 residues long. The CDR3 region has the DNA TGTGCCAGCAGCTATACCACAGGGAACTATGGCTACACCTTC. Translated: CASSYTTGNYGYTF.

V usage is TRBV27 and J usage is TRBJ2-4; D is perhaps TRBD2 (5 bases). Per the germline V gene, CDR1 is MNHEY and CDR2 is SMNVEV (reference sequence). The CDR3 sequence is 14 residues long. V lost 2 bases and J 5 bases, leaving 10 bases between the germline ends. CDR3 loop: CASSLRLTQNIQYF. Written as DNA, the CDR3 is TGTGCCAGCAGTTTACGACTAACCCAAAACATTCAGTACTTC.

The gene calls are TRBV6-5 and TRBJ2-7, with a possible D match to TRBD2 (5 bases). Germline V gene lookup returns CDR1 MNHEY and CDR2 SVGAGI. With 0 bases removed from V and 3 bases from J, the gap between germline ends came to 15 bases. The CDR3 is 16 amino acids. In DNA, the CDR3 is TGTGCCAGCAGTTACTCGAGGTCAGCTCGGGGCTACGAGCAGTACTTC. This codes for CASSYSRSARGYEQYF.

This clone was counted between two and nine times. The chain recombines TRBV9 with TRBJ2-7, with 7 bases aligning to TRBD2. The germline V gene has CDR1 SGDLS and CDR2 YYNGEE. The CDR3 is 18 amino acids. V was clipped by 4 bases and J by 5 bases; unmatched bases: 21. CDR3 sequence reads: CASSTHPSGGSSGNEQYF. The DNA for the CDR3 is TGTGCCAGCAGCACCCATCCGAGTGGCGGGAGTTCTGGAAACGAGCAGTACTTC.

V gene TRBV6-6 combines with J gene TRBJ1-6; TRBD1 matches 8 bases. The length of the CDR3 is 16 residues. J gave up 3 bases and V 4 bases, and 5 bases lay outside the gene matches. Germline lookup yields CDR1 MNHNY and CDR2 SVGAGI (reference sequence). The CDR3 reads CASSSTGQVYNSPLHF. CDR3 nucleotides: TGTGCCAGCAGTTCCACGGGACAGGTCTATAATTCACCCCTCCACTTT.

V usage is TRBV3-1 (or the pseudogene TRBV3-2) and J usage is TRBJ2-7; 7 bases are a match to TRBD1. The V gene's germline CDR1 is LGHDT and CDR2 YNNKEL (reference sequence). Trimming took 1 base from V and 2 from J; bases not matched to a gene: 5. The CDR3 sequence is 15 residues long. The CDR3 DNA is TGTGCCAGCAGCCAAGTGTCCGGGACAGCCTACGAGCAGTACTTC. Amino acid sequence: CASSQVSGTAYEQYF.

The chain couples TRBV30 to TRBJ1-1, with 8 bases that match TRBD1. The CDR3 totals 12 residues. Germline V gene data show CDR1 as GTSNPN and CDR2 as SVGIG (reference sequence). After removal of 0 bases from V and 13 bases from J, the junction contained 7 bases not matched to a gene. The CDR3, as DNA: TGTGCCTGGAGTGTACGGGGACAGGTAGTTTTCTTT. Amino acid sequence: CAWSVRGQVVFF.

Here the CDR3 reads CSVGERDETQYF. In DNA form, the CDR3 reads TGCAGCGTTGGTGAGAGGGATGAGACCCAGTACTTC. This chain links TRBV29-1 with TRBJ2-5; maybe TRBD2 (5 bases). The CDR3 totals 12 residues. Germline V gene lookup returns CDR1 SQVTM and CDR2 ANQGSEA. Trimming pared 4 bases from V and 5 bases from J, leaving 11 bases between.

V usage is TRBV18 and J usage is TRBJ2-7; 8 nucleotides agree with TRBD1. The CDR3 is 15 amino acids. Germline trimming cut 6 bases from V and 2 bases from J; bases unmatched to any gene: 9. The germline gives CDR1 KGHSH, CDR2 LQKENI. This CDR3 is CASSPGQGPTYEQYF. The CDR3 coding sequence is TGTGCCAGCTCCCCTGGACAGGGACCTACCTACGAGCAGTACTTC.

The chain employs TRBV28 and TRBJ1-5, with TRBD1 identical over 10 bases. The V and J ends lost 8 bases and 11 bases, in that order; junction bases with no gene match: 9. The germline V gene has CDR1 MDHEN and CDR2 SYDVKM. CDR3 length: 13 amino acids. This CDR3 is CASWDRGGRTQHF. As DNA, the CDR3 is TGTGCCAGCTGGGACAGGGGAGGAAGGACCCAGCATTTT.

The chain has TRBV5-1 and TRBJ1-6; D not resolved. CDR1 SGHRS and CDR2 YFSETQ come from the germline V gene. Trimming took 0 bases from V and 7 from J, leaving 8 bases between them. The CDR3 consists of 14 residues. CDR3 sequence (DNA): TGCGCCAGCAGCTTGGACTTTTCCAATTCACCCCTCCACTTT. This gives the protein CASSLDFSNSPLHF.

The J gene is TRBJ2-3, the V gene TRBV6-5; maybe TRBD2 (5 bases). Germline V gene lookup returns CDR1 MNHEY and CDR2 SVGAGI. V gave up 0 bases and J gave up 4 bases, with 11 bases separating them. The CDR3 spans 15 residues. The CDR3 is CASSYSPTMADTQYF. DNA for the CDR3: TGTGCCAGCAGTTACTCCCCGACTATGGCAGATACGCAGTATTTT.

This chain uses TRBV19 with TRBJ1-3; possible D gene TRBD1, 5 bases. The V and J ends lost 5 bases and 0 bases respectively, with 14 bases between them. The CDR3 loop spans 16 amino acids. The germline gives CDR1 LNHDA, CDR2 SQIVND (reference sequence). CDR3 amino acids: CASSQSQVISGNTIYF. The CDR3 DNA follows: TGTGCCAGTAGTCAATCACAGGTCATCTCTGGAAACACCATATATTTT.

For the CDR3, the DNA is TGTGCCAGCAGTCAGACAGGAAGCAATCAGCCCCAGCATTTT. Translation gives CASSQTGSNQPQHF. V is TRBV6-5 and J is TRBJ1-5; possibly TRBD1 for D (6 bases). This CDR3 has 14 residues. Between the trimmed V and J ends, which lost 5 bases and 1 base, there was a span of 9 bases. The germline CDR1 and CDR2 sequences are MNHEY and SVGAGI.